The 6 T cell receptor beta chains listed next were all sequenced from one sample in a study of blood T cell repertoires in COVID-19 (dated by TCRdb to 2020 to 2022). Libraries came from the immunoSEQ multiplex PCR assay. TCRdb mirrors the immuneACCESS table, restricted to in-frame sequences. Some clones are absent from its copies; in checked studies, under half trace to an unresolved V gene, and the reason for the others is unknown. For this sample there are 450,000 or so clones; roughly 88% appear just once. About 0.63% of the sample is taken by the ten largest. The sequenced sample was PBMCs or T cells enriched from blood (not recorded which). The receptors derive from a man aged 18 to 30 who had recovered from COVID-19.

The chain carries TRBV19 and TRBJ1-5; unclear D gene. The CDR3 loop spans 16 amino acids. Trimming removed 5 bases at V and 0 bases at J, with 14 bases between. Germline V gene data show CDR1 as LNHDA and CDR2 as SQIVND (reference sequence). As DNA, the CDR3 is TGTGCCAGTAGTGAGCTAGTAGCTTATAGCAATCAGCCCCAGCATTTT. It encodes CASSELVAYSNQPQHF.

Remarks on this clone: The sample has other DNA sequences that encode this CDR3 too. This chain joins TRBV7-3 and TRBJ2-2, with D unresolved. CDR1 is SGHTA and CDR2 is FQGTGA in the germline V gene. This CDR3 region has 14 residues. V lost 5 bases and J lost 4, with 11 bases in between. The CDR3 sequence is CASSPSGSTGELFF. The CDR3 DNA sequence: TGTGCCAGCAGCCCCTCCGGTTCCACCGGGGAGCTGTTTTTT.

The V gene is TRBV5-1, the J gene TRBJ1-1, with a tentative D call TRBD1 (6 bases). CDR3 length equals 14 residues. Germline V gene data show CDR1 as SGHRS and CDR2 as YFSETQ. With 7 bases removed from V and 5 bases from J, the gap between germline ends came to 18 bases. CDR3 nucleotides: TGCGCCAGCCGACAGGCCAGGTGGGGGACTGAAGCTTTCTTT. Protein: CASRQARWGTEAFF.

The rearrangement joins TRBV30 to TRBJ1-6; perhaps TRBD1 as D (6 bases). The germline CDR1 and CDR2 sequences are GTSNPN and SVGIG (reference sequence). Deletions cut 2 bases from V and 7 bases from J, with 24 bases between. CDR3 length: 18 residues. This CDR3 reads CAWSKGRGRALRNSPLHF. CDR3 sequence (DNA): TGTGCCTGGAGTAAGGGCAGGGGAAGGGCTTTAAGGAATTCACCCCTCCACTTT.

This rearrangement joins TRBV5-5 to TRBJ1-3; TRBD1 might be the D (6 bases). From germline, CDR1 is SGHKS and CDR2 YYEKEE (reference sequence). This CDR3 spans 15 amino acids. With 4 bases removed from V and 3 bases from J, the gap between germline ends came to 14 bases. CDR3 in amino acids: CASSPTQGYGNTIYF. CDR3 in DNA: TGTGCCAGCAGCCCTACACAGGGTTATGGAAACACCATATATTTT. The complete variable domain, with remaining parts taken from reference TRBV5-5 and TRBJ1-3, reads DAGVTQSPTHLIKTRGQQVTLRCSPISGHKSVSWYQQVLGQGPQFIFQYYEKEERGRGNFPDRFSARQFPNYSSELNVNALLLGDSALYLCASSPTQGYGNTIYFGEGSWLTVV.

The chain couples TRBV10-3 to TRBJ1-6; D unresolved. The CDR3 contains 15 residues. V gave up 7 bases and J gave up 9 bases, with 19 bases separating them. The germline V gene has CDR1 ENHRY and CDR2 SYGVKD. For the CDR3, the DNA is TGTGCCATCACCCCGGAGCCCCACATGGGTTCACCCCTCCACTTT. This gives the protein CAITPEPHMGSPLHF.